This T cell receptor beta chain emerged from a study of shared clonotypes between healthy human individuals. Study findings and constraints: Non-shared clonotypes were found to have lower generation probabilities than the clonotypes that were shared by all four of the sorted-subset donors. Larger estimated richness was generally recorded for naive subsets relative to memory subsets. Represented genetic and exposure-history diversity was restricted by having few donors.

This clone appeared once. What it binds is unknown. Evenly divided among several immunoSEQ plates was the genomic DNA of each subset. TCRdb's copy holds only in-frame clones and misses some; the assay was immunoSEQ multiplex PCR. The sample lists about 1.5 million clones; more than 95% were seen once. The sequencing input was naive CD4+ T cells sorted from blood. Specified subset: CD45RA+ positively selected. The sequence was obtained from a man aged 25 to 45 in good health.

Here the CDR3 reads CATSMLGTNEQFF. For the CDR3, the DNA is TGTGCCACCAGCATGCTGGGGACGAATGAGCAGTTCTTC. V usage is TRBV15 and J usage is TRBJ2-1, with D perhaps being TRBD1 or TRBD2 (5 bases each). This CDR3 is 13 amino acids long. Trimming pared 4 bases from V and 7 bases from J, leaving 11 bases between. From germline, CDR1 is LNHNV and CDR2 YYDKDF (reference sequence).